Listed here are 31 T cell receptor beta chains from one sample, sequenced in a study of T cell clonality in common variable immunodeficiency. The assay was immunoSEQ multiplex PCR, and TCRdb's table has in-frame clones only and misses some. The sample presents around 50,000 clones, none singletons. The sequenced material came from peripheral blood mononuclear cells. The source is a person between 18 and 70 years old in good health.

This clone has at least ten counts. The CDR3 end lies 3 residues beyond the end of the read and is filled in from the germline J gene. The J gene is TRBJ2-2, the V gene TRBV5-6; D not certain. Germline assignment: CDR1 SGHDT and CDR2 YYEEEE. The CDR3 is 13 amino acids. V was clipped by 4 bases and J by 5 bases, with 9 bases between them. The CDR3 here is CASSPDITGELFF. The CDR3 bases that were read are TGTGCCAGCAGCCCCGACATAACCGGGGAG.

This clone was seen ten or more times. The read is 3 residues too short to cover the CDR3 end, so that end is filled in from the germline J gene. The chain links TRBV7-6 to TRBJ2-1; no clear D gene. The V gene lost 5 bases and the J gene lost 0 bases, with 8 bases spanning the gap. The CDR3 consists of 14 residues. Per germline, CDR1 SGHVS and CDR2 FNYEAQ. CDR3 residues: CASSAQSSYNEQFF. The sequenced part of the CDR3 DNA is TGTGCCAGCAGCGCGCAAAGCTCCTACAATGAG.

There are many counts of this clone. A single base separates this from a much larger clone, so it may be a read error. The CDR3 goes on 3 residues after the read ends, and that part is filled in from the germline J gene. V gene TRBV30 combines with J gene TRBJ2-2; the D call may be TRBD1 or TRBD2 (5 bases each). Germline-derived CDR1 and CDR2 are GTSNPN and SVGIG (reference sequence). The CDR3 has 17 amino acids. The CDR3 here is CAWGRRGVSSGANVLFF. The CDR3 bases that were read are TGTGCCTGGGGCAGACGAGGGGTTAGCTCTGGGGCCAACGTG.

There are a few counts of this clone. The read falls 3 residues short of the CDR3 end, and the missing part is taken from the germline J gene. This rearrangement joins TRBV19 to TRBJ2-2, with D possibly being TRBD1 (5 bases). There are 14 residues in the CDR3. The germline gives CDR1 LNHDA, CDR2 SQIVND (reference sequence). The CDR3 bases that were read are TGTGCCAGTAGTTGGGGCAGCTATAATTCACCG. It yields the protein CASSWGSYNSP. The full CDR3 reads CASSWGSYNSPLFF.

This clone has ten or more counts. The CDR3 goes on 3 residues after the read ends, and that part is filled in from the germline J gene. The chain has TRBV7-3 and TRBJ2-1, with D possibly matching TRBD1 (5 bases). The V gene's germline CDR1 is SGHTA and CDR2 FQGTGA. Trimming left V 5 bases short and J 4 bases short, with 15 bases between. The CDR3 is made up of 15 amino acids. The CDR3 bases that were read are TGTGCCAGCAGCCCTCACTCCCAGGGATACAATGAG. It encodes CASSPHSQGYNE. Given in full, the CDR3 is CASSPHSQGYNEQFF.

This clone was detected many times. Sequencing ends 3 residues short of the CDR3 end; the germline J gene provides the rest. V is TRBV6-2 or TRBV6-3 and J is TRBJ2-5; D gene unclear. CDR1 is MNHEY, CDR2 SVGEGT, per germline. Trimming pared 1 base from V and 7 bases from J, leaving 7 bases between. CDR3 length equals 12 residues. The part of the CDR3 DNA that was read is TGTGCCAGCAGTTACTTCGCAGGGACC. Its protein is CASSYFAGT. The entire CDR3 protein is CASSYFAGTQYF.

This clone turned up a few times. The read halts 3 residues ahead of the CDR3 end, with the missing end drawn from the germline J gene. The chain couples TRBV2 to TRBJ1-5, with TRBD1 matching over 10 bases. From germline, CDR1 is SNHLY and CDR2 FYNNEI. There are 16 residues in the CDR3. V lost 7 bases and J lost 7; bases outside the gene matches: 13. This chain's CDR3 is CASTSRRGTGEQPQHF. The CDR3 DNA, read in part, is TGTGCCAGCACCAGCCGAAGAGGGACAGGGGAACAGCCC.

This clone was seen repeatedly, ten times or more. The CDR3 is CASSNHHRDYGYTF. CDR3 DNA (partial): TGTGCCAGCAGCAACCACCACAGGGACTATGGC. The rearrangement joins TRBV12-3 or TRBV12-4 to TRBJ1-2; D possibly corresponds to TRBD1 (6 bases). The DNA ends 3 residues before the CDR3 does, and the rest of the CDR3 is filled in from the germline J gene. V was shortened by 6 bases and J by 3 bases, with 14 bases between the two germline ends. There are 14 residues in the CDR3.

In this sample, this clone turned up a few times. The sequenced fragment ends 3 residues before the CDR3 boundary, so the rest is inferred from the germline J gene. The chain recombines TRBV19 with TRBJ1-5; a possible D gene is TRBD1 (5 bases). The CDR3 contains 16 residues. Germline CDR1 is LNHDA and CDR2 is SQIVND (reference sequence). V was cut by 9 bases and J by 1 base, with 19 bases left in between. The CDR3 spells CASRQGRALSNQPQHF. The DNA read from the CDR3 is TGTGCCAGCCGGCAGGGCAGGGCTTTGAGCAATCAGCCC.

This clone has a handful of counts. Its ends do not fully match the called genes, so a read error is possible. Coverage ceases 3 residues before the CDR3 finishes, and the germline J gene fills in the end. This chain connects TRBV6-1 to TRBJ2-3, with a weak D call TRBD2 (7 bases). This CDR3 has 12 amino acids. CDR1 is MNHNS and CDR2 is SASEGT in the germline V gene. The covered CDR3 bases are TGTGCCAGCAGGGAAGGGGGGGAGACG. This sequence encodes CASREGGET. The whole CDR3 reads CASREGGETQYF.

Note on this clone: The read ends 3 residues shy of where the CDR3 ends; the end is completed using the germline J gene. The rearrangement uses TRBV7-2 and TRBJ2-1, with TRBD2 matching over 11 bases. The CDR3 length is 15 residues. Germline loops: CDR1 SGHTA, CDR2 FQGNSA. V was pared by 5 bases and J by 7 bases, with 7 bases of the junction left unmatched. CDR3 amino acids: CASSAVRTSGNEQFF. The sequenced part of the CDR3 DNA is TGTGCCAGCAGCGCCGTCAGGACTAGCGGGAATGAG.

This clone turned up a few times. The read finishes 3 residues shy of the CDR3 end, and the germline J gene is used to complete it. The chain joins TRBV20-1 to TRBJ1-1; D not certain. The CDR3 is 16 amino acids. The V end lost 0 bases, the J end lost 2 bases, and 16 bases lay between the germline ends. The germline CDR1 and CDR2 sequences are DFQATT and SNEGSKA (reference sequence). The sequenced CDR3 bases are TGCAGTGCTAGAGATCTCGAGGTACATTTCAACACTGAA. It encodes CSARDLEVHFNTE. The CDR3, in full, reads CSARDLEVHFNTEAFF.

This clone was seen many times. Partial CDR3 DNA: TGTGCCAGTAGGGACTTAGCGGGAGAATCCTACGAG. Its translation is CASRDLAGESYE. The full-length CDR3 reads as CASRDLAGESYEQYF. The chain links TRBV19 to TRBJ2-7, with 9 bases lining up with TRBD2. The DNA ends 3 residues before the CDR3 does, and the rest of the CDR3 is filled in from the germline J gene. V shed 6 bases and J 1 base; nucleotides not matched to a gene: 7. Germline V gene sequence: CDR1 LNHDA, CDR2 SQIVND (reference sequence). The CDR3 is 15 amino acids.

This clone appeared many times. Sequencing ends 3 residues short of the CDR3 end; the germline J gene provides the rest. The chain uses TRBV29-1 and TRBJ1-5; TRBD1 matches at 8 bases. V was clipped by 6 bases and J by 1 base; unmatched bases: 5. Germline V gene lookup returns CDR1 SQVTM and CDR2 ANQGSEA. The CDR3 runs 14 residues. Incomplete CDR3 DNA: TGCAGCGTCTTCGACAGGGGAAGCAATCAGCCC. Protein product: CSVFDRGSNQP. The whole CDR3 sequence is CSVFDRGSNQPQHF.

This clone was detected ten times or more. The read terminates 3 residues ahead of where the CDR3 ends, so the germline J gene completes it. The gene calls are TRBV5-1 and TRBJ2-1; 9 bases map to TRBD2. Unmatched junction bases numbered 6, after V lost 3 bases and J lost 8 bases. Germline V gene lookup returns CDR1 SGHRS and CDR2 YFSETQ. The CDR3 consists of 14 residues. The CDR3 loop is CASSYAGGPDEQFF. The sequenced CDR3 bases are TGCGCCAGCAGCTATGCGGGGGGGCCTGATGAG. Using reference TRBV5-1 and TRBJ2-1 for the parts outside the CDR3, the full variable domain is KAGVTQTPRYLIKTRGQQVTLSCSPISGHRSVSWYQQTPGQGLQFLFEYFSETQRNKGNFPGRFSGRQFSNSRSEMNVSTLELGDSALYLCASSYAGGPDEQFFGPGTRLTVL.

This clone has a count of ten or more. The read falls 3 residues short of the CDR3 end, and the missing part is taken from the germline J gene. The chain has TRBV14 and TRBJ2-1; TRBD2 matches at 9 bases. The germline V gene has CDR1 SGHDN and CDR2 FVKESK. V gave up 1 base and J gave up 0 bases; unmatched junction bases: 4. CDR3 length: 17 residues. The covered CDR3 bases are TGTGCCAGCAGCCAAGTGATAGCGGGAGTCTCCTACAATGAG. Its protein product is CASSQVIAGVSYNE. Given in full, the CDR3 is CASSQVIAGVSYNEQFF.

This clone has ten or more counts. The read terminates 3 residues ahead of where the CDR3 ends, so the germline J gene completes it. V usage is TRBV19 and J usage is TRBJ1-1, with no clear D. The CDR3 has 16 residues. Trimming took 3 bases from V and 4 from J, leaving 18 bases between them. Germline V gene data show CDR1 as LNHDA and CDR2 as SQIVND (reference sequence). The DNA read from the CDR3 is TGTGCCAGTAGTATGCCCGAAGTCGAGGTATCCACTGAA. It specifies CASSMPEVEVSTE. The CDR3, in full, reads CASSMPEVEVSTEAFF.

This clone was detected ten times or more. The read halts 3 residues ahead of the CDR3 end, with the missing end drawn from the germline J gene. V gene TRBV29-1 combines with J gene TRBJ2-3; 15 bases map to TRBD2. This CDR3 comprises 16 residues. Germline-derived CDR1 and CDR2 are SQVTM and ANQGSEA. V was pared by 5 bases and J by 4 bases, with 7 bases of the junction left unmatched. CDR3 DNA, as far as it was read: TGCAGCGTTTTCACAGGACTAGCGGGGGGGTCAGATACG. This translates into CSVFTGLAGGSDT. The complete CDR3 sequence is CSVFTGLAGGSDTQYF.

Note on this clone: The read is 3 residues too short to cover the CDR3 end, so that end is filled in from the germline J gene. The V gene is TRBV11-2, the J gene TRBJ1-2, with 11 bases aligning to TRBD1. The germline gives CDR1 SGHAT, CDR2 FQNNGV. The CDR3 loop spans 15 amino acids. Partial CDR3 DNA: TGTGCCAGCAGCTCCGGGACAGGGGGTGGTGAGACC. Translating gives CASSSGTGGGET. The complete CDR3 reads CASSSGTGGGETYTF.

This clone has ten or more counts. The sequence runs out 3 residues before the end of the CDR3; the remainder is reconstructed from the germline J gene. The sample holds other DNA sequences that translate to the same CDR3. This sequence joins TRBV19 and TRBJ1-3; TRBD1 agrees at 7 bases. V was pared by 7 bases and J by 0 bases, with 6 bases of the junction left unmatched. The CDR3 is made up of 15 amino acids. The germline V gene has CDR1 LNHDA and CDR2 SQIVND (reference sequence). The CDR3 spells CASTRGLSSGNTIYF. CDR3 DNA, as far as it was read: TGTGCCAGTACCAGGGGGTTAAGCTCTGGAAACACC.

Remarks on this clone: The read terminates 3 residues ahead of where the CDR3 ends, so the germline J gene completes it. The chain recombines TRBV13 with TRBJ1-2; 7 nucleotides match TRBD1. The CDR3 spans 13 residues. Germline-derived CDR1 and CDR2 are PRHDT and FYEKMQ (reference sequence). Germline trimming cut 5 bases from V and 5 bases from J; bases unmatched to any gene: 5. The CDR3 here is CASSPGTVYGYTF. The part of the CDR3 DNA that was read is TGTGCCAGCAGCCCCGGGACAGTTTATGGC.

This clone has at least ten counts. Coverage ceases 3 residues before the CDR3 finishes, and the germline J gene fills in the end. The chain links TRBV10-3 to TRBJ1-1; no reliable D call. The CDR3 runs to 12 residues. CDR1 is ENHRY and CDR2 is SYGVKD in the germline V gene. V lost 6 bases to trimming and J lost 3 bases, with 8 bases between them. CDR3 bases read: TGTGCCATCAGCCCCAGTGACACTGAA. Protein: CAISPSDTE. The whole CDR3 protein reads CAISPSDTEAFF.

The table lists this clone with many counts. The CDR3 extends 3 residues past the end of the read, so its final part is completed from the germline J gene. V and J are TRBV7-2 and TRBJ1-1, with a tentative D call TRBD1 (5 bases). The CDR3 runs to 11 residues. Germline assignment: CDR1 SGHTA and CDR2 FQGNSA. CDR3 sequence: CASSFQGEAFF. CDR3 DNA, as far as it was read: TGTGCCAGCAGCTTTCAGGGCGAA. The entire variable domain, with the rest obtained from reference TRBV7-2 and TRBJ1-1, is as follows: GAGVSQSPSNKVTEKGKDVELRCDPISGHTALYWYRQSLGQGLEFLIYFQGNSAPDKSGLPSDRFSAERTGGSVSTLTIQRTQQEDSAVYLCASSFQGEAFFGQGTRLTVV.

The table lists this clone with many counts. From the germline J gene comes the end of the CDR3, since the read stops 3 residues before it. The chain is built from TRBV5-1 and TRBJ2-3, with 10 bases fitting TRBD2. Trimming removed 4 bases from V and 6 bases from J; junction bases left unmatched: 8. The germline gives CDR1 SGHRS, CDR2 YFSETQ. This CDR3 contains 15 residues. The sequenced part of the CDR3 DNA is TGCGCCAGCAGCGGAACTAGCGGGGCTATGGATACG. Translating gives CASSGTSGAMDT. The full CDR3 protein reads CASSGTSGAMDTQYF.

This clone is medium-sized (0.01 to 0.1%) in the sample. With the read ending 3 residues before the CDR3 end, the germline J gene is used to fill in that end. The chain is built from TRBV20-1 and TRBJ2-3; 12 nucleotides match TRBD2. The J segment lost 6 bases and the V segment lost 1 base, leaving 5 bases of the junction unmatched. Germline V gene data show CDR1 as DFQATT and CDR2 as SNEGSKA (reference sequence). The CDR3 totals 15 residues. Here the CDR3 reads CSARGLAGESDTQYF. The DNA read from the CDR3 is TGCAGTGCTAGAGGACTAGCGGGAGAATCCGATACG.

This clone was seen ten or more times. The read finishes 3 residues shy of the CDR3 end, and the germline J gene is used to complete it. The chain links TRBV18 to TRBJ2-2, with 7 positions matching TRBD1. This CDR3 spans 16 amino acids. CDR1 and CDR2 (germline): KGHSH, LQKENI. J gave up 1 base and V 3 bases, and 5 bases lay outside the gene matches. The CDR3 is CASSPSGQVNTGELFF. The CDR3 bases that were read are TGTGCCAGCTCACCTTCAGGACAGGTGAACACCGGGGAG.

A word on this clone: The sequenced fragment ends 3 residues before the CDR3 boundary, so the rest is inferred from the germline J gene. The chain is built from TRBV2 and TRBJ1-3, with D possibly being TRBD1 (5 bases). Germline CDR1 and CDR2: SNHLY and FYNNEI. This CDR3 has 17 residues. V was shortened by 5 bases and J by 0 bases, with 17 bases between the two germline ends. CDR3 DNA, as far as it was read: TGTGCCAGCAGTTTCCCGGGGGGTGAAGGCTCTGGAAACACC. As protein: CASSFPGGEGSGNT. In full, the CDR3 is CASSFPGGEGSGNTIYF.

This clone appeared many times. Being one base from a much bigger clone, this may be a read error. The read gets to within 3 residues of the CDR3 end, and the germline J gene fills in the rest. V and J are TRBV4-1 and TRBJ2-2; TRBD1 might be the D (5 bases). The CDR3 consists of 14 residues. Germline V gives CDR1 MGHRA, CDR2 YSYEKL. CDR3 sequence: CASSQAGGANVLFF. Incomplete CDR3 DNA: TGCGCCAGCAGCCAAGCGGGTGGGGCCAACGTG.

The table lists this clone with many counts. The read falls 3 residues short of the CDR3 end, and the missing part is taken from the germline J gene. The V call is TRBV18, the J call TRBJ2-1; a possible D gene is TRBD2 (5 bases). Germline assignment: CDR1 KGHSH and CDR2 LQKENI. Trimming shortened V by 6 bases and J by 7 bases, and 22 bases separated the two germline ends. The CDR3 contains 16 residues. CDR3 DNA (partial): TGTGCCAGCTCCCCCGGGGTAGCCAGCTTCGGTAATGAG. It encodes CASSPGVASFGNE. The entire CDR3 sequence reads CASSPGVASFGNEQFF.

The table lists this clone with many counts. The read is 3 residues too short to cover the CDR3 end, so that end is filled in from the germline J gene. The chain employs TRBV19 and TRBJ2-2, with TRBD2 matching over 7 bases. J was trimmed by 1 base and V by 5 bases; bases with no gene match: 4. Germline V lookup: CDR1 LNHDA, CDR2 SQIVND (reference sequence). The CDR3 length is 15 residues. The CDR3 sequence: CASSPGGGNTGELFF. The CDR3 DNA, read in part, is TGTGCCAGTAGTCCCGGCGGGGGGAACACCGGGGAG. Supplemented by reference TRBV19 and TRBJ2-2, the full variable domain reads DGGITQSPKYLFRKEGQNVTLSCEQNLNHDAMYWYRQDPGQGLRLIYYSQIVNDFQKGDIAEGYSVSREKKESFPLTVTSAQKNPTAFYLCASSPGGGNTGELFFGEGSRLTVL.

There are many counts of this clone. The read terminates 3 residues before the CDR3 end, so the remaining end is supplied by the germline J gene. The rearrangement uses TRBV6-4 and TRBJ2-3, with D uncertain. Trimming left V 0 bases short and J 6 bases short, with 7 bases between. The CDR3 length is 13 residues. Germline values: CDR1 MRHNA, CDR2 SNTAGT. CDR3 DNA, as far as it was read: TGTGCCAGCAGTGACTCAGGGTTGGATACG. Its protein is CASSDSGLDT. Given in full, the CDR3 is CASSDSGLDTQYF.